The 4 T cell receptor beta chains below come from one sample, sequenced in a study of blood T cells in healthy people across ages. The use of a sample-barcoded 5' primer and a J-beta primer mix characterized a second PCR of roughly 6 to 11 cycles. MiXCR, applied by TCRdb to the 5' RACE reads, yields one record per CDR3 protein. The table shows fewer than 2 million distinct CDR3 sequences, with approximately 40% occurring only once. The sequencing input was blood. Every receptor here comes from a human donor in good health.

This chain uses TRBV4-3 with TRBJ1-1, with D hard to call. V was clipped by 0 bases and J by 7 bases, with 15 bases between them. The CDR3 runs 15 residues. CDR1 and CDR2 from the germline V gene are LGHNA and YSLEER. The CDR3 nucleotides are TGCGCCAGCAGCCAAGAACCCGGCACAGCCTATGAAGCTTTCTTT. It codes for CASSQEPGTAYEAFF.

This chain connects TRBV29-1 to TRBJ1-1; D remains ambiguous. Germline V gene sequence: CDR1 SQVTM, CDR2 ANQGSEA. V was shortened by 3 bases and J by 1 base, with 9 bases between the two germline ends. The CDR3 sequence is 13 residues long. CDR3 nucleotide sequence: TGCAGCGTTGAGACGGGTCAGAACACTGAAGCTTTCTTT. The encoded protein is CSVETGQNTEAFF.

The chain employs TRBV6-2 or TRBV6-3 and TRBJ2-5, with D perhaps assigned TRBD1 or TRBD2 (5 bases each). The ends were cut back, 1 base at V and 5 bases at J, with 11 bases in the middle. CDR3 size: 14 residues. Germline-derived CDR1 and CDR2 are MNHEY and SVGEGT. CDR3 loop: CASSYLTAAETQYF. In nucleotides, the CDR3 is TGTGCCAGCAGTTACTTGACAGCGGCGGAGACCCAGTACTTC.

This clonotype was counted only a few times. The rearrangement links TRBV12-3 or TRBV12-4 to TRBJ2-5; D not resolved. V lost 5 bases to trimming and J lost 4 bases, with 8 bases between them. This CDR3 has 12 amino acids. This CDR3 is CASSPQSETQYF. CDR3 coding DNA: TGTGCCAGCAGTCCGCAGTCAGAGACCCAGTACTTC.